A single sample is the source of the 32 T cell receptor beta chains below, sequenced in a study of metastatic and nonmetastatic thyroid tumors (dated by TCRdb to between 2020 and 2021). No patient had received any treatment before thyroid surgery. Receptor amplification or capture employed PCR. The instrument given in TCRdb is Illumina HiSeq 4000. TCRdb handled the public reads itself, with Q25 trimming in fastp and clone calling in MiXCR, and kept productive beta chains. The sample table lists some 38,000 clones, less than 60% of them with a count of one. The ten largest clones add up to approximately 25% of the sample. The sample was tumor tissue. These receptor sequences come from a male donor with papillary thyroid cancer or a benign thyroid nodule (not recorded which). Some clones in this sample may be carry-over from other donors' samples.

This clone showed up just once. The chain has TRBV5-1 and TRBJ2-1; 13 nucleotides match TRBD2. This CDR3 spans 16 amino acids. CDR1 is SGHRS, CDR2 YFSETQ, per germline. Germline trimming cut 1 base from V and 8 bases from J; bases unmatched to any gene: 6. The CDR3 DNA follows: TGCGCCAGCAGCTTGAGGACTAGCGGGAGTGGCGATGAGCAGTTCTTC. This gives the protein CASSLRTSGSGDEQFF.

V usage is TRBV6-1 and J usage is TRBJ1-3, with D uncertain. Looked up from germline, CDR1 is MNHNS and CDR2 is SASEGT. The CDR3 runs to 14 residues. Between the trimmed V and J ends, which lost 7 bases and 4 bases, there was a span of 14 bases. This CDR3 reads CASTPKARGNTIYF. CDR3 nucleotide sequence: TGTGCCAGCACCCCTAAGGCCAGAGGAAACACCATATATTTT.

This clone was detected a few times. The chain has TRBV20-1 and TRBJ1-2; tentatively, D is TRBD1 (5 bases). V was pared by 6 bases and J by 6 bases, with 14 bases between. Germline V gene sequence: CDR1 DFQATT, CDR2 SNEGSKA (reference sequence). There are 12 residues in the CDR3. In nucleotides, the CDR3 is TGCAGTGCGGACCAGGGAGGCGATGGCTACACCTTC. Its translation is CSADQGGDGYTF.

This clone turned up a few times. V and J are TRBV28 and TRBJ2-7, with TRBD2 matching 8 bases. Germline V gene sequence: CDR1 MDHEN, CDR2 SYDVKM. V lost 5 bases and J lost 4; bases outside the gene matches: 10. The CDR3 length is 15 residues. The CDR3 is CASSTFGRAWYEQYF. The CDR3 bases are TGTGCCAGCAGTACTTTCGGGAGGGCCTGGTACGAGCAGTACTTC. Using reference TRBV28 and TRBJ2-7 for the parts outside the CDR3, the full variable domain is DVKVTQSSRYLVKRTGEKVFLECVQDMDHENMFWYRQDPGLGLRLIYFSYDVKMKEKGDIPEGYSVSREKKERFSLILESASTNQTSMYLCASSTFGRAWYEQYFGPGTRLTVT.

V usage is TRBV30 and J usage is TRBJ2-6; 11 nucleotides align to TRBD1. V lost 8 bases, J lost 0 bases, and 3 bases stayed unmatched. Germline values: CDR1 GTSNPN, CDR2 SVGIG (reference sequence). This CDR3 spans 15 amino acids. The CDR3 region is CARGTGGSGANVLTF. The CDR3 DNA is TGTGCCAGAGGGACAGGGGGCTCTGGGGCCAACGTCCTGACTTTC.

V and J are TRBV20-1 and TRBJ2-7; 8 nucleotides align to TRBD2. Unmatched junction bases numbered 6, after V lost 0 bases and J lost 5 bases. This CDR3 region has 14 residues. Germline CDR1 and CDR2: DFQATT and SNEGSKA (reference sequence). The CDR3 DNA follows: TGCAGTGCTAGAGAAATAGCGGGAATCCACGAGCAGTACTTC. Encoded protein: CSAREIAGIHEQYF.

This clone turned up a few times. The J gene is TRBJ2-2, the V gene TRBV27, with 8 bases fitting TRBD1. The CDR3 covers 13 residues. Looked up from germline, CDR1 is MNHEY and CDR2 is SMNVEV (reference sequence). The V segment lost 6 bases and the J segment 6 bases; nucleotides outside the gene matches: 3. CDR3 sequence: CASRRQGSGELFF. Written as DNA, the CDR3 is TGTGCCAGCAGACGACAGGGGTCCGGGGAGCTGTTTTTT.

DNA for the CDR3: TGTGCCAGCAGCCCGGCCCTCAGGGGTTCACCCCTCCACTTT. Encoded protein: CASSPALRGSPLHF. This chain uses TRBV28 with TRBJ1-6; perhaps TRBD1 as D (6 bases). CDR3 length: 14 amino acids. V was shortened by 6 bases and J by 9 bases, with 15 bases between the two germline ends. The V gene's germline CDR1 is MDHEN and CDR2 SYDVKM.

The chain uses TRBV5-4 and TRBJ2-3; a possible D gene is TRBD2 (7 bases). Trimming removed 0 bases from V and 5 bases from J, with 16 bases in between. CDR3 length equals 16 residues. Germline V gene sequence: CDR1 SGHNT, CDR2 YYREEE (reference sequence). The CDR3 sequence is CASSLADGGRGDTQYF. DNA for the CDR3: TGTGCCAGCAGCTTGGCCGACGGGGGGCGAGGAGATACGCAGTATTTT.

The rearrangement links TRBV28 to TRBJ2-7; weak D call: TRBD1 (5 bases). The V end lost 1 base, the J end lost 3 bases, and 13 bases lay between the germline ends. The length of the CDR3 is 15 residues. CDR1 MDHEN and CDR2 SYDVKM come from the germline V gene. The CDR3 DNA follows: TGTGCCAGCAGTTTATTGCTACAGGAATACTACGAGCAGTACTTC. This gives the protein CASSLLLQEYYEQYF. The complete variable domain, with remaining parts taken from reference TRBV28 and TRBJ2-7, reads DVKVTQSSRYLVKRTGEKVFLECVQDMDHENMFWYRQDPGLGLRLIYFSYDVKMKEKGDIPEGYSVSREKKERFSLILESASTNQTSMYLCASSLLLQEYYEQYFGPGTRLTVT.

This clone is large in the sample. V is TRBV11-2 and J is TRBJ1-2; unclear D gene. Trimming took off 5 bases at V and 2 bases at J, with 12 bases between the two ends. This CDR3 spans 14 amino acids. The germline V gene has CDR1 SGHAT and CDR2 FQNNGV. The CDR3 bases are TGTGCCAGCAGCCCGTACGGAGCAAACTATGGCTACACCTTC. Translation gives CASSPYGANYGYTF.

V and J are TRBV7-2 and TRBJ2-7; D not certain. The CDR3 contains 11 residues. The V gene's germline CDR1 is SGHTA and CDR2 FQGNSA. Deletions cut 5 bases from V and 4 bases from J, with 6 bases between. CDR3 loop: CASSLRYEQYF. For the CDR3, the DNA is TGTGCCAGCAGCCTCAGATACGAGCAGTACTTC.

The chain employs TRBV19 and TRBJ2-6; 7 positions agree with TRBD1. This CDR3 contains 15 residues. Germline loops: CDR1 LNHDA, CDR2 SQIVND (reference sequence). J gave up 1 base and V 4 bases, and 1 base lay outside the gene matches. CDR3 residues: CASSTRGSGANVLTF. CDR3 bases: TGTGCCAGTAGTACCAGGGGGTCTGGGGCCAACGTCCTGACTTTC.

The chain carries TRBV5-6 and TRBJ2-1; 7 bases agree with TRBD2. V lost 4 bases, J lost 2 bases, and 6 bases stayed unmatched. CDR1 is SGHDT, CDR2 YYEEEE, per germline. The length of the CDR3 is 15 residues. The CDR3 DNA is TGTGCCAGCAGCGTGACTAGCCCCCCCTACAATGAGCAGTTCTTC. It codes for CASSVTSPPYNEQFF.

In its sample, this clone was seen a few times. The chain couples TRBV12-3 or TRBV12-4 to TRBJ1-6; a weak D match, TRBD1 (6 bases). V dropped 6 bases and J dropped 12 bases, with 21 bases sitting between them. The length of the CDR3 is 15 residues. The CDR3 here is CASSKIDRFEGPLHF. The CDR3 DNA follows: TGTGCCAGCAGCAAAATCGACAGGTTTGAAGGACCCCTCCACTTT.

The rearrangement uses TRBV6-2 or TRBV6-3 and TRBJ2-7, with 7 bases lining up with TRBD1. J lost 3 bases, V lost 7 bases, and 12 bases had no gene match. This CDR3 region has 15 residues. The V gene's germline CDR1 is MNHEY and CDR2 SVGEGT. This chain's CDR3 is CASTIDEGASYEQYF. CDR3 sequence (DNA): TGTGCCAGCACTATCGACGAGGGGGCTAGCTACGAGCAGTACTTC.

V and J are TRBV5-6 and TRBJ1-2; D ambiguous. Trimming left V 5 bases short and J 4 bases short, with 15 bases between. The V gene's germline CDR1 is SGHDT and CDR2 YYEEEE. This CDR3 is 14 amino acids long. CDR3: CASSLSGSAYGYTF. The DNA of the CDR3 is TGTGCCAGCAGTCTATCGGGGAGTGCCTATGGCTACACCTTC.

This clone was counted between two and nine times. This chain joins TRBV6-1 and TRBJ2-3, with TRBD2 matching over 8 bases. This CDR3 has 14 residues. Germline V lookup: CDR1 MNHNS, CDR2 SASEGT. V shed 4 bases and J 5 bases; nucleotides not matched to a gene: 5. The CDR3 nucleotides read TGTGCCAGCAGTGCCGGACGGGAGGGAGATACGCAGTATTTT. Protein: CASSAGREGDTQYF.

The chain has TRBV30 and TRBJ1-5, with a tentative D call TRBD1 (6 bases). Trimming pared 5 bases from V and 3 bases from J, leaving 11 bases between. The CDR3 is 13 amino acids. The germline V gene has CDR1 GTSNPN and CDR2 SVGIG (reference sequence). This CDR3 reads CAWARDNNQPQHF. DNA of the CDR3: TGTGCCTGGGCCCGGGACAACAATCAGCCCCAGCATTTT.

V gene TRBV6-1 combines with J gene TRBJ1-1; no reliable D call. V was trimmed by 3 bases and J by 8 bases, leaving 13 bases between them. The CDR3 extends over 13 amino acids. In germline, CDR1 is MNHNS, CDR2 SASEGT. The DNA of the CDR3 is TGTGCCAGCAGTGAGAGTGACTCCGGGGAAGCTTTCTTT. Translated: CASSESDSGEAFF.

There are a few counts of this clone. The genes are TRBV12-3 or TRBV12-4 and TRBJ1-6; the D gene is possibly TRBD1 (5 bases). The CDR3 is 15 amino acids. Trimming left V 7 bases short and J 5 bases short, with 15 bases between. The DNA for the CDR3 is TGTGCCAGCAACTACGGGGGGTGGGATAATTCACCCCTCCACTTT. Translation gives CASNYGGWDNSPLHF.

The V gene is TRBV30, the J gene TRBJ2-6; D gene unclear. This CDR3 is 15 amino acids long. Trimming took off 0 bases at V and 0 bases at J, with 6 bases between the two ends. Germline CDR1 reads GTSNPN; CDR2 reads SVGIG (reference sequence). The chain's CDR3 is CAWSVSLSGANVLTF. CDR3 nucleotide sequence: TGTGCCTGGAGTGTATCCCTCTCTGGGGCCAACGTCCTGACTTTC. The complete variable domain, with remaining parts taken from reference TRBV30 and TRBJ2-6, reads SQTIHQWPATLVQPVGSPLSLECTVEGTSNPNLYWYRQAAGRGLQLLFYSVGIGQISSEVPQNLSASRPQDRQFILSSKKLLLSDSGFYLCAWSVSLSGANVLTFGAGSRLTVL.

The chain recombines TRBV7-9 with TRBJ1-2; a possible D gene is TRBD1 (5 bases). The ends were cut back, 1 base at V and 5 bases at J, with 11 bases in the middle. The CDR3 is 14 residues long. CDR1 and CDR2 from the germline V gene are SEHNR and FQNEAQ (reference sequence). The CDR3 is CASSLGDVSYGYTF. The CDR3 DNA reads as TGTGCCAGCAGCTTAGGGGACGTCTCATATGGCTACACCTTC.

The rearrangement joins TRBV30 to TRBJ2-2; no clear D gene. V gave up 0 bases and J gave up 2 bases, with 10 bases separating them. Germline-derived CDR1 and CDR2 are GTSNPN and SVGIG (reference sequence). The CDR3 loop spans 15 amino acids. CDR3 residues: CAWSVDGTNTGELFF. In DNA form, the CDR3 reads TGTGCCTGGAGTGTTGACGGTACCAACACCGGGGAGCTGTTTTTT.

The rearrangement links TRBV4-1 to TRBJ2-5; 11 positions agree with TRBD2. The V and J ends lost 0 bases and 5 bases, in that order; junction bases with no gene match: 2. Germline loops: CDR1 MGHRA, CDR2 YSYEKL. The CDR3 consists of 15 residues. The CDR3 spells CASSQDPSGRETQYF. DNA of the CDR3: TGCGCCAGCAGCCAAGACCCTAGCGGGAGGGAGACCCAGTACTTC.

This clone was found a few times. This may arise from a read error, as a much more abundant clone is one base away. The chain employs TRBV28 and TRBJ2-7; weak D call: TRBD1 (6 bases). In germline, CDR1 is MDHEN, CDR2 SYDVKM. This CDR3 contains 13 residues. CDR3 protein: CASSLGGEYERYF. CDR3 DNA: TGTGCCAGCAGTTTAGGGGGCGAATACGAGCGGTACTTC.

CDR3: CSARGIRSSGRNEQFF. DNA for the CDR3: TGCAGTGCTAGAGGGATAAGGTCTAGCGGGAGGAATGAGCAGTTCTTC. The chain joins TRBV20-1 to TRBJ2-1; 11 bases line up with TRBD2. The CDR3 is made up of 16 amino acids. CDR1 is DFQATT and CDR2 is SNEGSKA in the germline V gene (reference sequence). V shed 1 base and J 7 bases; nucleotides not matched to a gene: 9.

This clone was found a few times. This chain links TRBV19 with TRBJ2-1; perhaps TRBD2 as D (6 bases). V lost 5 bases to trimming and J lost 9 bases, with 20 bases between them. This CDR3 spans 15 amino acids. The germline CDR1 and CDR2 sequences are LNHDA and SQIVND (reference sequence). CDR3 DNA: TGTGCCAGTAGTCCCGGGACTCGTCTATCTCCTGAGCAGTTCTTC. Residues: CASSPGTRLSPEQFF.

This sequence joins TRBV30 and TRBJ1-2; TRBD1 matches at 9 bases. Germline V CDR1 and CDR2: GTSNPN, SVGIG (reference sequence). With V trimmed by 2 bases and J by 5 bases, 12 bases remained unmatched. CDR3 size: 16 residues. Written as DNA, the CDR3 is TGTGCCTGGAGTAGTAAGGGACAGGGTATTATATATGGCTACACCTTC. Its protein is CAWSSKGQGIIYGYTF.

This chain connects TRBV30 to TRBJ2-7, with no clear D. CDR3 length: 13 amino acids. Germline lookup yields CDR1 GTSNPN and CDR2 SVGIG (reference sequence). The germline V and J ends were trimmed by 2 bases and 5 bases, with 13 bases remaining between them. The CDR3 DNA is TGTGCCTGGAGTACCCAGAATTTAGACGAGCAGTACTTC. It yields the protein CAWSTQNLDEQYF. The full variable domain, its missing parts supplied by reference TRBV30 and TRBJ2-7, is SQTIHQWPATLVQPVGSPLSLECTVEGTSNPNLYWYRQAAGRGLQLLFYSVGIGQISSEVPQNLSASRPQDRQFILSSKKLLLSDSGFYLCAWSTQNLDEQYFGPGTRLTVT.

Regarding this clone: Its ends do not fully match the called genes, so a read error is possible. The chain joins TRBV11-2 to TRBJ2-1; perhaps D is TRBD1 or TRBD2 (5 bases each). The V gene's germline CDR1 is SGHAT and CDR2 FQNNGV. The length of the CDR3 is 14 residues. For the CDR3, the DNA is TGTGCCAGCAGCTTAGGGGTGAGGGGCAATGAGCATTTCTTC. This sequence encodes CASSLGVRGNEHFF.

This chain joins TRBV6-6 and TRBJ1-1, with TRBD1 as a possible D gene (6 bases). This CDR3 contains 14 residues. The V gene lost 7 bases and the J gene lost 0 bases, with 12 bases spanning the gap. Germline loops: CDR1 MNHNY, CDR2 SVGAGI (reference sequence). The chain's CDR3 is CASKLQGMNTEAFF. In DNA form, the CDR3 reads TGTGCCAGCAAGTTACAGGGCATGAACACTGAAGCTTTCTTT.